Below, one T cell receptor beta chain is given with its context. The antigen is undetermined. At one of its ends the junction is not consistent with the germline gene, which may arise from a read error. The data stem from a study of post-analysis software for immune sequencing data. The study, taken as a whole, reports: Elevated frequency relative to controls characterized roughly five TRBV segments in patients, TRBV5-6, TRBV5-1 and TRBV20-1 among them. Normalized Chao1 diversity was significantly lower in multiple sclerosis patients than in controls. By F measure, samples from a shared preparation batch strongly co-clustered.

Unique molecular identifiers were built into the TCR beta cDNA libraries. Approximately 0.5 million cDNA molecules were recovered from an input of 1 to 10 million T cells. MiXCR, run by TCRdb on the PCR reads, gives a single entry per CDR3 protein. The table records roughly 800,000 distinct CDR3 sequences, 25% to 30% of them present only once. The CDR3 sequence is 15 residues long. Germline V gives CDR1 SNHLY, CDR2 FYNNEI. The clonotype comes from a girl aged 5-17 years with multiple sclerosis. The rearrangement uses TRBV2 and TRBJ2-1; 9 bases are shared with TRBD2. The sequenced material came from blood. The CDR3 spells CASSKERGVYSEQFF. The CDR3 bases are TGTGCCAGCAGTAAGGAGCGGGGGGTTTACAGTGAGCAGTTCTTC.